These T cell receptor beta chains were read from a single sample in a study of beta chain features in type 1 diabetes. Measured with immunoSEQ multiplex PCR; TCRdb has only the in-frame clones, and not every one. The data hold hundreds of thousands of clones, with roughly 15% observed a single time. The sequenced sample was naive CD4+ T cells from blood. These receptors all come from a woman between 18 and 30 years old in good health. The CDR3 runs from the conserved cysteine through the conserved F or W. A D gene is named only where the DNA matches it firmly. Size is omitted from some rows. Given values are once, few, many or a class for expanded clones.

D,J,size,V,CDR3
TRBD2,TRBJ2-3,-,TRBV10-2,CASSEFGLAGTDTQYF
-,TRBJ1-4,-,TRBV27,CASSPEREIATNEKLFF
TRBD2,TRBJ2-1,few,TRBV6-6,CASSPRTSNEQFF
-,TRBJ1-6,few,TRBV9,CASSVQGWDSPLHF
-,TRBJ2-2,few,TRBV9,CASSVGVGTGELFF
-,TRBJ2-5,-,TRBV7-8,CASSGLRQETQYF
-,TRBJ1-5,few,TRBV27,CASSLAQGSNQPQHF
-,TRBJ2-7,-,TRBV7-2,CASSRPGYEQYF
-,TRBJ2-6,many,TRBV7-2,CASSPPASGANVLTF
TRBD2,TRBJ2-1,-,TRBV9,CASSVSGGSYNEQFF
-,TRBJ2-1,few,TRBV5-1,CASSTDRVYNEQFF
-,TRBJ2-3,-,TRBV9,CASTPLAGGTDTQYF
TRBD2,TRBJ2-7,-,TRBV5-6,CASSSLTSGRWNEQYF
TRBD1,TRBJ2-7,-,TRBV7-9,CASSSQGQGIYEQYF
TRBD1,TRBJ2-1,few,TRBV5-1,CASSSPTGHSYNEQFF
-,TRBJ2-1,-,TRBV7-9,CASSPLSLFSGNEQFF
TRBD2,TRBJ2-3,few,TRBV19,CASSASSGVGATDTQYF
-,TRBJ2-1,few,TRBV5-4,CASSLSRGSSYNEQFF
-,TRBJ2-1,many,TRBV28,CASSWSTHNEQFF
-,TRBJ2-4,-,TRBV4-1,CASSQDQHIQYF
-,TRBJ2-7,few,TRBV28,CASRTAGISTYEQYF
-,TRBJ1-1,-,TRBV19,CASSIVGYVSTEAFF